The entry that follows covers one T cell receptor (beta chain) sequence. The data were obtained in a study of T cell changes during pregnancy in multiple sclerosis. Profiling relied on immunoSEQ multiplex PCR, and the TCRdb table lists in-frame clones only, not all of them. Of about 59,000 clones listed, about 90% are singletons. This sequence originates from a female donor in good health, enrolled as a control in a pregnancy study. Here the sequenced sample was peripheral blood, taken in the second trimester of pregnancy.

CDR3 DNA sequence: TGTGCCAGCAGCTTGGCAGGGTTCAATGAGCAGTTCTTC. It encodes CASSLAGFNEQFF. J is TRBJ2-1 and V is TRBV7-9; maybe TRBD1 (5 bases). With 3 bases removed from V and 6 bases from J, the gap between germline ends came to 9 bases. CDR3 length: 13 amino acids. Per the germline V gene, CDR1 is SEHNR and CDR2 is FQNEAQ (reference sequence).